Presented here are 4 T cell receptor beta chains from one specimen sequenced in a study of spatial heterogeneity in lung cancer (dated by TCRdb to between 2018 and 2020). The time point tag for this specimen amounts to: sample taken at primary tumor resection. For TCR sequencing, whole RNA was extracted from tumor and nontumor lung tissue, or from cryopreserved PBMC samples, and no cell sorting was done. The library was produced with 5' RACE. Sequencing was performed on a NextSeq 500. TCRdb cleaned the public reads at Q25 with fastp, built clones with MiXCR and kept in-frame beta chains. Every distinct CDR3 protein forms one entry, paired with its most common genes and DNA. The table for this sample lists roughly 10,000 distinct CDR3 sequences; 4.5% to 7% of them were counted only once. 25% to 30% of the sample is held by the ten biggest clonotypes. The sample in question was PBMCs, obtained at surgery. These receptors were obtained from a male donor with early-stage non-small cell lung cancer.

This clonotype was recorded at least ten times. This chain uses TRBV5-4 with TRBJ2-3; D might be TRBD1 (5 bases). Deletions cut 4 bases from V and 6 bases from J, with 27 bases between. Looked up from germline, CDR1 is SGHNT and CDR2 is YYREEE (reference sequence). The CDR3 has 18 residues. Here the CDR3 reads CASSGERAGSLYKDTQYF. CDR3 bases: TGTGCCAGCAGCGGGGAACGAGCAGGGTCCCTCTACAAGGATACGCAGTATTTT.

Many counts were recorded for this clonotype. This chain joins TRBV29-1 and TRBJ2-7, with D perhaps being TRBD1 or TRBD2 (5 bases each). CDR1 is SQVTM and CDR2 is ANQGSEA in the germline V gene. V was clipped by 3 bases and J by 3 bases, with 21 bases between them. The CDR3 loop spans 16 amino acids. The CDR3, as DNA: TGCAGCGTTGAGTCACCACTTCTCGGGACGTTCTACGAGCAGTACTTC. Protein sequence: CSVESPLLGTFYEQYF.

This clonotype was detected many times. The V and J genes are TRBV7-9 and TRBJ2-5; 8 positions match TRBD1. V lost 5 bases, J lost 3 bases, and 14 bases stayed unmatched. This CDR3 spans 17 amino acids. Germline CDR1 reads SEHNR; CDR2 reads FQNEAQ (reference sequence). Here the CDR3 reads CASSPKGRGPREETQYF. DNA for the CDR3: TGTGCCAGCAGCCCAAAGGGCAGGGGGCCAAGGGAAGAGACCCAGTACTTC.

This clonotype has at least ten counts. The J gene is TRBJ2-3, the V gene TRBV7-2; D unresolved. The CDR3 has 13 residues. Between the trimmed V and J ends, which lost 3 bases and 2 bases, there was a span of 6 bases. Germline CDR1 and CDR2: SGHTA and FQGNSA. CDR3 coding DNA: TGTGCCAGCAGCTTGCATCCCACAGATACGCAGTATTTT. Protein: CASSLHPTDTQYF.